This entry lists 15 T cell receptor beta chains sequenced from one sample in a study of blood T cell repertoires in COVID-19 (dated by TCRdb to the early 2020s). Library creation used the immunoSEQ multiplex PCR assay. Imported from immuneACCESS, the table was reduced by TCRdb to in-frame sequences with V and J called. These copies leave out some clones; in studies compared against another copy, an unresolved V gene accounts for under half, and the cause of the remainder is not known. The sample table holds under 300,000 clones, of which more than 75% were seen once. Clones ranked in the top ten supply roughly 3.3% of the sample. The material sequenced was PBMCs or T cells enriched from blood (not recorded which). The receptors shown here come from a woman between 40 and 50 years old with acute COVID-19.

Concerning this clone itself: This sequence is one base from a far larger clone and is likely a read error. This chain connects TRBV2 to TRBJ2-7, with TRBD1 identical over 8 bases. This CDR3 comprises 12 residues. The V and J ends lost 6 bases and 4 bases, in that order; junction bases with no gene match: 2. The V gene's germline CDR1 is SNHLY and CDR2 FYNNEI. This CDR3 is CASSRTGYEQYF. The CDR3 region has the DNA TGTGCCAGCAGCCGGACAGGGTACGAGCAGTACTTC.

The chain links TRBV9 to TRBJ2-7, with D possibly matching TRBD2 (6 bases). This CDR3 has 14 residues. Trimming pared 4 bases from V and 4 bases from J, leaving 15 bases between. Germline V gene lookup returns CDR1 SGDLS and CDR2 YYNGEE. Here the CDR3 DNA reads TGTGCCAGCAGCCCCCGGCTAGCGCAATACGAGCAGTACTTC. Its translation: CASSPRLAQYEQYF. The full variable domain, its missing parts supplied by reference TRBV9 and TRBJ2-7, is DSGVTQTPKHLITATGQRVTLRCSPRSGDLSVYWYQQSLDQGLQFLIQYYNGEERAKGNILERFSAQQFPDLHSELNLSSLELGDSALYFCASSPRLAQYEQYFGPGTRLTVT.

The V and J genes are TRBV2 and TRBJ2-3, with unresolved D. This CDR3 has 13 amino acids. Germline lookup yields CDR1 SNHLY and CDR2 FYNNEI. Deletions cut 8 bases from V and 2 bases from J, with 11 bases between. CDR3 protein: CASGDGYTDTQYF. The CDR3 region has the DNA TGTGCCAGCGGAGACGGCTACACAGATACGCAGTATTTT.

This clone appeared a few times. The rearrangement links TRBV25-1 to TRBJ2-5; 10 bases align to TRBD2. Germline V gene sequence: CDR1 MGHDK, CDR2 SYGVNS. V was pared by 3 bases and J by 3 bases, with 1 base of the junction left unmatched. The CDR3 sequence is 14 residues long. CDR3 sequence reads: CASSELAGEETQYF. For the CDR3, the DNA is TGTGCCAGCAGTGAGCTAGCGGGAGAAGAGACCCAGTACTTC.

This chain connects TRBV7-6 to TRBJ2-7; 10 positions agree with TRBD2. This CDR3 contains 13 residues. Germline CDR1 and CDR2: SGHVS and FNYEAQ. Trimming cost V 4 bases and J 7 bases; bases outside gene matches: 4. The CDR3 region is CASSWTSGDEQYF. The CDR3 DNA reads TGTGCCAGCAGCTGGACTAGCGGAGATGAGCAGTACTTC.

This chain uses TRBV19 with TRBJ2-7, with 10 bases identical to TRBD1. The V gene's germline CDR1 is LNHDA and CDR2 SQIVND (reference sequence). V lost 4 bases to trimming and J lost 9 bases; unmatched junction nucleotides: 6. The CDR3 consists of 13 residues. The CDR3 sequence: CASSTRQGAGQYF. CDR3 nucleotide sequence: TGTGCCAGTAGTACGAGACAGGGGGCTGGGCAGTACTTC.

The V call is TRBV19, the J call TRBJ1-4, with 8 bases aligning to TRBD1. This CDR3 has 13 amino acids. Trimming took 5 bases from V and 11 from J; bases not matched to a gene: 7. Germline CDR1 LNHDA, CDR2 SQIVND (reference sequence). The CDR3 DNA reads as TGTGCCAGTAGTCTGGTGGACAGGGAGAAACTGTTTTTT. As protein: CASSLVDREKLFF.

This chain connects TRBV2 to TRBJ2-7; 9 bases are shared with TRBD2. Losses at the gene ends were 0 bases for V and 0 bases for J; bases not matched to a gene: 3. Germline CDR1 is SNHLY and CDR2 is FYNNEI. The CDR3 is made up of 16 amino acids. The CDR3 protein is CASSEAGLASSYEQYF. The CDR3 region has the DNA TGTGCCAGCAGTGAAGCTGGACTAGCGTCCTCCTACGAGCAGTACTTC.

The table lists this clone with a count of one. The rearrangement uses TRBV7-9 and TRBJ1-2; a possible D gene is TRBD1 (5 bases). The germline gives CDR1 SEHNR, CDR2 FQNEAQ (reference sequence). V lost 5 bases to trimming and J lost 1 base, with 11 bases between them. This CDR3 is built from 14 residues. CDR3 residues: CASSLQGLNYGYTF. CDR3 nucleotide sequence: TGTGCCAGCAGCCTCCAGGGACTTAACTATGGCTACACCTTC. The full variable domain, with the rest looked up from reference TRBV7-9 and TRBJ1-2, is DTGVSQNPRHKITKRGQNVTFRCDPISEHNRLYWYRQTLGQGPEFLTYFQNEAQLEKSRLLSDRFSAERPKGSFSTLEIQRTEQGDSAMYLCASSLQGLNYGYTFGSGTRLTVV.

The chain has TRBV5-1 and TRBJ2-1; 16 nucleotides agree with TRBD2. The CDR3 has 15 residues. Germline V gene data show CDR1 as SGHRS and CDR2 as YFSETQ. The trim removed 3 bases at V and 8 bases at J, leaving 2 bases unmatched. The CDR3 spells CASSSGLAGGYEQFF. CDR3 DNA: TGCGCCAGCAGCTCGGGACTAGCGGGAGGGTATGAGCAGTTCTTC.

The chain combines TRBV9 with TRBJ2-3; the D gene is possibly TRBD2 (6 bases). The V gene's germline CDR1 is SGDLS and CDR2 YYNGEE. V was cut by 0 bases and J by 0 bases, with 11 bases left in between. The length of the CDR3 is 16 residues. The CDR3 here is CASSVDVAASTDTQYF. CDR3 DNA: TGTGCCAGCAGCGTAGATGTAGCGGCTAGCACAGATACGCAGTATTTT. Using reference TRBV9 and TRBJ2-3 for the parts outside the CDR3, the full variable domain is DSGVTQTPKHLITATGQRVTLRCSPRSGDLSVYWYQQSLDQGLQFLIQYYNGEERAKGNILERFSAQQFPDLHSELNLSSLELGDSALYFCASSVDVAASTDTQYFGPGTRLTVL.

The chain carries TRBV5-4 and TRBJ2-1, with D possibly TRBD1 on 5 matching bases. The CDR3 runs 13 residues. V was pared by 4 bases and J by 6 bases, with 11 bases between. Germline loops: CDR1 SGHNT, CDR2 YYREEE (reference sequence). CDR3 coding DNA: TGTGCCAGCAGCAAAGACAGAGTCAATGAGCAGTTCTTC. As protein: CASSKDRVNEQFF. Complete variable domain (other parts from reference TRBV5-4 and TRBJ2-1): ETGVTQSPTHLIKTRGQQVTLRCSSQSGHNTVSWYQQALGQGPQFIFQYYREEENGRGNFPPRFSGLQFPNYSSELNVNALELDDSALYLCASSKDRVNEQFFGPGTRLTVL.

V and J are TRBV27 and TRBJ2-1; a weak D match, TRBD1 (6 bases). The CDR3 has 14 residues. Germline values: CDR1 MNHEY, CDR2 SMNVEV (reference sequence). V was clipped by 2 bases and J by 10 bases, with 15 bases between them. The CDR3 nucleotides are TGTGCCAGCAGTTTAACCTTCCAGGGGAAAGAGCAGTTCTTC. Translation: CASSLTFQGKEQFF.

The chain employs TRBV19 and TRBJ2-1; the D gene is possibly TRBD1 (6 bases). Germline V gene lookup returns CDR1 LNHDA and CDR2 SQIVND (reference sequence). The germline V and J ends were trimmed by 7 bases and 6 bases, with 22 bases remaining between them. There are 16 residues in the CDR3. The CDR3 bases are TGTGCCAGTATGGAGATTGTGGGACACACGGGCAATGAGCAGTTCTTC. Translating gives CASMEIVGHTGNEQFF. The full variable domain, in which reference TRBV19 and TRBJ2-1 provide the parts outside the CDR3, is DGGITQSPKYLFRKEGQNVTLSCEQNLNHDAMYWYRQDPGQGLRLIYYSQIVNDFQKGDIAEGYSVSREKKESFPLTVTSAQKNPTAFYLCASMEIVGHTGNEQFFGPGTRLTVL.

The count of this clone is one. The genes are TRBV27 and TRBJ2-1; no reliable D call. The germline CDR1 and CDR2 sequences are MNHEY and SMNVEV (reference sequence). V was clipped by 4 bases and J by 4 bases, with 8 bases between them. The CDR3 is 13 amino acids. CDR3 sequence: CASSSLPYNEQFF. In DNA, the CDR3 is TGTGCCAGCAGTTCGCTACCTTACAATGAGCAGTTCTTC.